This T cell receptor (beta chain) was identified during a study of T cells in Graves' hyperthyroidism and ophthalmopathy (dated by TCRdb to between 2018 and 2021). Regarding the research as a whole: Peripheral blood samples were taken at the time of initial diagnosis, prior to any treatment. To identify distinguishing TCR V-J signatures, a discovery cohort of about 100 patients was used, comprising some 45 with Graves' ophthalmopathy and around 60 with stable Graves' hyperthyroidism. Prospective prediction of ophthalmopathy was tested in an independent validation cohort of approximately 18 hyperthyroidism patients and 15 to 17 patients who later progressed to ophthalmopathy. The 100 discovery patients were randomly split 7:3 into training and test sets. Thyroid tissue and blood T-cell repertoires from six Graves' hyperthyroidism patients were also compared in the study. After sampling, hyperthyroidism patients received methimazole starting at 30 mg daily, and ophthalmopathy patients received high-dose intravenous methylprednisolone. The paper reports TCR Vbeta CDR3 sequencing of some 140 peripheral blood samples: some 41 ophthalmopathy, under 80 hyperthyroidism and around 17 progressor patients. The research as a whole found: No statistical method was used to fix the sample size in advance, and group allocation was not hidden from the investigators. In validation, progression to ophthalmopathy was predicted by the model with around 70% sensitivity and 72.22% specificity, a median of approximately 6.5 months before onset. A model built on a 13 V-J signature distinguished ophthalmopathy from stable hyperthyroidism, reaching 85% to 90% sensitivity and about 81% specificity in cross-validation and 80%/75% in testing. Most expanded thyroid clonotypes (frequency above 0.001) were also detected in blood, suggesting blood repertoires may reflect thyroid immune responses.

The germline V gene gives CDR1 as SNHLY and CDR2 as FYNNEI. V lost 6 bases and J lost 4 bases; the stretch between them is 13 bases long. Inclusive of the bounding cysteine and phenylalanine, the CDR3 is 15 residues long. CDR3 DNA is the only sequence kept; it has 45 bases, read in frame from the first base. The TCR beta CDR3 regions were amplified from the RNA transcripts. The first round of RT-PCR for the TCR CDR3 was performed with the HTBI primer set and the Qiagen OneStep RT-PCR kit. The libraries were constructed in a second round of multiplex PCR and then size-selected and purified. Libraries were sequenced paired-end with 100 bp reads on an Illumina HiSeq2000. The study's processing was this. Raw data were processed with SOAPnuke, discarding reads with adapters, uncalled bases, mean Phred below 15, or no exact constant-primer or identifier match. COPE v1.2.5 was used to merge the high-quality paired reads, and each unique nucleotide sequence was defined as a clonotype. Clonotypes were aligned to IMGT TRBV, TRBD and TRBJ reference segments using MiTCR v1.1. Analysis was restricted to V-J combinations with a frequency above 0.0001, which covered roughly 99% of repertoires. A TCS score was defined as the ratio between F50 (clonal expansion) and ExV (chaos), using BLOSUM62-based TCRdist between CDR3 peptides within each V-J. Welch's t-statistics and random forest reduced around 520 V-J features to roughly 13, which were used in a naive Bayes classifier (R e1071). The public reads were reanalyzed by TCRdb: fastp trimming at Q25, MiXCR alignment, in-frame beta chains only. Each record represents a unique CDR3 protein, reported with the most common genes and DNA among its rows. Clone size and V and J calls follow TCRdb, not the original study. Recorded for this sample are about 620,000 distinct CDR3 sequences; around 15% of them occurred a single time. The ten largest clones take up 3.8% of the sample.

Stable Graves' hyperthyroidism was defined as no progression to ophthalmopathy during 18 months of follow-up. Hyperthyroidism patients were aged 18 to 65 years and newly diagnosed, with disease duration of less than 2 months. Exclusion was applied to patients with uncontrolled infections, other autoimmune diseases, pregnancy or lactation. Diagnoses were established on the basis of clinical symptoms, serum thyroxine and TRAb, thyroid ultrasound, and orbital computed tomography. Ficoll-Paque density gradient centrifugation was used to isolate PBMCs from 10 ml of fresh peripheral blood. Total RNA was extracted with Trizol reagent, and quality was checked on an Agilent 2100 Bioanalyzer. In its sample, this clonotype was seen many times. It has no known antigen specificity. The input lacks base qualities; no much larger clone sits a single base away.

The sequencing input was blood. Recombination linked TRBV2 to TRBJ2-6; no D gene is confidently identified. This TCR was recovered from a woman aged 30 to 39 with Graves' hyperthyroidism. The nucleotides are TGTGCCAGCAGAAGATCGGTAGGAGGGGCCAACGTCCTGACTTTC. This yields the protein CASRRSVGGANVLTF.